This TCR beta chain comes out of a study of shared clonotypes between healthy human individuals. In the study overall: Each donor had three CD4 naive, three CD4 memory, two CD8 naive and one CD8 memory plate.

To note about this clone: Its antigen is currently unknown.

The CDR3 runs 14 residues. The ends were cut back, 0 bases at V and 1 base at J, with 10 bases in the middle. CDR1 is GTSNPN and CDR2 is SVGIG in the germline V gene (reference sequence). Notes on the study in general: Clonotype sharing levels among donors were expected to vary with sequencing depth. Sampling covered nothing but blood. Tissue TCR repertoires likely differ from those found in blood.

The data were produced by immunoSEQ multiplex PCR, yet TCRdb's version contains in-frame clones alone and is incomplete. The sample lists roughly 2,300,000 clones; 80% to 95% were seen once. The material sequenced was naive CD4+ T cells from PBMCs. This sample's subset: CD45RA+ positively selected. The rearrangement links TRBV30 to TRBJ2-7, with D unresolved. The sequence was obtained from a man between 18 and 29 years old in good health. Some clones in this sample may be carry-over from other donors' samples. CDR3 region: CAWSVGTISYEQYF. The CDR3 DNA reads TGTGCCTGGAGTGTAGGTACTATATCCTACGAGCAGTACTTC.